Listed below are T cell receptor beta chains from one sample, sequenced in a study of OX40 agonist ivuxolimab in advanced cancers. TCRdb's copy holds only in-frame clones and misses some; the assay was immunoSEQ multiplex PCR. The sample lists some 99,000 clones; roughly 87% were seen once. Specimen: CD4+ or CD8+ T cells sorted from blood, collected in a trial of the OX40 agonist ivuxolimab. The receptors were gathered from an adult with an advanced solid tumor such as melanoma, head and neck, liver or kidney cancer. Each CDR3 is given with its conserved first and last residue. The order of the fields is D gene, V gene, CDR3 length, J gene, clone size, CDR3 protein, CDR3 DNA. The D gene is left open where the match is weak. Some rows mark clone size as missing; the rest say once, few, many or name a class of expanded clone.

>-|TRBV7-9|13|TRBJ2-3|-
CASSPRGPDTQYF
TGTGCCAGCAGCCCCCGGGGGCCAGATACGCAGTATTTT
>-|TRBV7-3|13|TRBJ1-2|-
CASSLDGNYGYTF
TGTGCCAGCAGCCTCGACGGAAACTATGGCTACACCTTC
>-|TRBV21-1|15|TRBJ2-1|-
CASSARDNPYNEQFF
TGTGCCAGCAGTGCTCGGGACAACCCCTACAATGAGCAGTTCTTC
>-|TRBV19|13|TRBJ1-1|-
CASSIQGNTEAFF
TGTGCCAGTAGTATACAGGGAAACACTGAAGCTTTCTTT
>-|TRBV7-2|15|TRBJ2-5|-
CASSLGPTAQETQYF
TGTGCCAGCAGCTTAGGGCCGACAGCTCAAGAGACCCAGTACTTC
>-|TRBV2|14|TRBJ2-1|-
CASRLGTTSDEQFF
TGTGCCAGCAGGCTCGGGACCACCTCCGATGAGCAGTTCTTC
>-|TRBV30|13|TRBJ2-5|-
CAWSVSGSETQYF
TGTGCCTGGAGTGTATCAGGGTCGGAGACCCAGTACTTC
>-|TRBV29-1|14|TRBJ2-7|-
CSVMRTAADYEQYF
TGCAGCGTTATGAGGACCGCGGCGGATTACGAGCAGTACTTC
>-|TRBV5-4|15|TRBJ2-3|-
CASSLGTREIDTQYF
TGTGCCAGCAGCTTAGGGACCCGAGAAATAGATACGCAGTATTTT
>-|TRBV19|15|TRBJ1-5|-
CASSMTGLWYQPQHF
TGTGCCAGTAGTATGACCGGGTTATGGTATCAGCCCCAGCATTTT
>-|TRBV7-6|15|TRBJ1-1|-
CASSPTDRTNFEAFF
TGTGCCAGCAGCCCCACCGACAGGACCAATTTTGAAGCTTTCTTT
>TRBD1|TRBV11-3|15|TRBJ2-5|once
CASSLTGTGGETQYF
TGTGCCAGCAGCTTAACTGGGACAGGGGGAGAGACCCAGTACTTC
>-|TRBV18|16|TRBJ2-3|-
CASSPSAYTDLDTQYF
TGTGCCAGCTCCCCCTCGGCTTACACGGATTTGGATACGCAGTATTTT
>-|TRBV7-3|14|TRBJ2-2|-
CASSLEAVGGELFF
TGTGCCAGCAGCTTAGAGGCGGTAGGCGGGGAGCTGTTTTTT
>TRBD2|TRBV11-3|14|TRBJ2-5|-
CASSFLRGQETQYF
TGTGCCAGCAGCTTTCTGCGGGGGCAAGAGACCCAGTACTTC
>TRBD2|TRBV9|18|TRBJ2-7|once
CASKKTTGPSGIPYEQYF
TGTGCCAGCAAGAAAACGACAGGGCCTAGCGGGATCCCTTACGAGCAGTACTTC